These 22 T cell receptor beta chains were sequenced from one sample in a study of CD8+CD57+ T cells in acquired aplastic anemia (dated by TCRdb to between 2017 and 2018). Expansion of CD8+CD57+ cells had been shown by flow cytometry in the patients chosen for sequencing. Instrument used: Illumina HiSeq 2000. Profiling of TCR beta VDJ combinations and CDR3 sequences used genomic DNA as the template. TCRdb reran the public reads through fastp at Q25 and MiXCR, keeping productive beta chains. Entries that share a CDR3 protein sequence are merged under the most common genes and DNA. The sample table shows about 180,000 distinct CDR3 sequences, and 50% to 65% are seen once. The ten biggest clones cover under 45% of the sample. Sequencing input: sorted CD4+, CD8+, or CD8+CD57+ T cells (not recorded which) from PBMCs. The receptor set was obtained from a human donor with aplastic anemia.

This clonotype was counted a single time. J is TRBJ2-7 and V is TRBV29-1; D not resolved. This CDR3 has 12 residues. V gave up 3 bases and J gave up 5 bases, with 11 bases separating them. Germline V gene data show CDR1 as SQVTM and CDR2 as ANQGSEA. This CDR3 reads CSVEVTRNEQYF. The CDR3 DNA sequence: TGCAGCGTTGAGGTCACAAGGAACGAGCAGTACTTC.

The chain couples TRBV29-1 to TRBJ1-1; tentative D call: TRBD1 (5 bases). Trimming removed 1 base from V and 3 bases from J, with 6 bases in between. Germline V gene lookup returns CDR1 SQVTM and CDR2 ANQGSEA. The CDR3 contains 12 residues. CDR3 nucleotides: TGCAGCGTTGAAGTAGGGGACACTGAAGCTTTCTTT. This encodes CSVEVGDTEAFF. The entire variable domain, with the rest obtained from reference TRBV29-1 and TRBJ1-1, is as follows: SAVISQKPSRDICQRGTSLTIQCQVDSQVTMMFWYRQQPGQSLTLIATANQGSEATYESGFVIDKFPISRPNLTFSTLTVSNMSPEDSSIYLCSVEVGDTEAFFGQGTRLTVV.

The V call is TRBV19, the J call TRBJ1-6; a weak D match, TRBD1 (5 bases). This CDR3 comprises 15 residues. Trimming took 5 bases from V and 7 from J, leaving 15 bases between them. Per the germline V gene, CDR1 is LNHDA and CDR2 is SQIVND (reference sequence). The CDR3 coding sequence is TGTGCCAGTAGTCTACTCCAGGGAGGCAATTCACCCCTCCACTTT. Protein: CASSLLQGGNSPLHF.

This clonotype was seen at least ten times. The V gene is TRBV11-2, the J gene TRBJ2-1, with 16 bases lining up with TRBD2. Losses at the gene ends were 5 bases for V and 6 bases for J; bases not matched to a gene: 1. The CDR3 runs 15 residues. Germline CDR1 SGHAT, CDR2 FQNNGV. This chain's CDR3 is CASSGTSGGANEQFF. CDR3 nucleotides: TGTGCCAGCAGCGGGACTAGCGGGGGGGCCAATGAGCAGTTCTTC. Full variable domain (outside the CDR3, taken from reference TRBV11-2 and TRBJ2-1): EAGVAQSPRYKIIEKRQSVAFWCNPISGHATLYWYQQILGQGPKLLIQFQNNGVVDDSQLPKDRFSAERLKGVDSTLKIQPAKLEDSAVYLCASSGTSGGANEQFFGPGTRLTVL.

This clonotype was counted at least ten times. The rearrangement uses TRBV12-3 or TRBV12-4 and TRBJ2-3; D is perhaps TRBD2 (5 bases). The CDR3 runs 13 residues. V was shortened by 3 bases and J by 6 bases, with 10 bases between the two germline ends. CDR3 residues: CASSFRGSDTQYF. As DNA, the CDR3 is TGTGCCAGCAGTTTTCGAGGGAGCGATACGCAGTATTTT.

In this sample, this clonotype turned up once. The chain uses TRBV7-9 and TRBJ1-2; D unresolved. Trimming removed 5 bases at V and 2 bases at J, with 6 bases between. Germline CDR1 SEHNR, CDR2 FQNEAQ (reference sequence). The CDR3 runs to 12 residues. The CDR3 sequence is CASSRENYGYTF. In DNA, the CDR3 is TGTGCCAGCAGCCGGGAGAACTATGGCTACACCTTC. Looking up the rest from reference TRBV7-9 and TRBJ1-2 gives the full variable domain: DTGVSQNPRHKITKRGQNVTFRCDPISEHNRLYWYRQTLGQGPEFLTYFQNEAQLEKSRLLSDRFSAERPKGSFSTLEIQRTEQGDSAMYLCASSRENYGYTFGSGTRLTVV.

This clonotype appeared a few times. The gene calls are TRBV10-3 and TRBJ1-2, with a tentative D call TRBD1 (6 bases). V was trimmed by 1 base and J by 3 bases, leaving 15 bases between them. This CDR3 spans 16 amino acids. Germline CDR1 and CDR2: ENHRY and SYGVKD. CDR3 sequence: CAISELSGANDYGYTF. The CDR3, as DNA: TGTGCCATCAGTGAGTTGTCGGGGGCGAACGACTATGGCTACACCTTC.

The table lists this clonotype with many counts. V usage is TRBV5-1 and J usage is TRBJ1-3; the D gene is possibly TRBD1 (5 bases). The V and J ends lost 4 bases and 2 bases respectively, with 16 bases between them. The CDR3 length is 16 residues. Germline CDR1 is SGHRS and CDR2 is YFSETQ. The CDR3 DNA sequence: TGCGCCAGCAGCCCCCTTGCGGGGGAAACTGGAAACACCATATATTTT. Residues: CASSPLAGETGNTIYF.

The genes are TRBV19 and TRBJ2-3; TRBD1 is a possible D gene (6 bases). The CDR3 sequence is 16 residues long. The germline V gene has CDR1 LNHDA and CDR2 SQIVND (reference sequence). V gave up 4 bases and J gave up 4 bases, with 18 bases separating them. This CDR3 reads CASSTIYREPADTQYF. Here the CDR3 DNA reads TGTGCCAGTAGTACCATTTACAGGGAACCCGCAGATACGCAGTATTTT. Supplemented by reference TRBV19 and TRBJ2-3, the full variable domain reads DGGITQSPKYLFRKEGQNVTLSCEQNLNHDAMYWYRQDPGQGLRLIYYSQIVNDFQKGDIAEGYSVSREKKESFPLTVTSAQKNPTAFYLCASSTIYREPADTQYFGPGTRLTVL.

The rearrangement links TRBV24-1 to TRBJ1-5; D is unclear. Trimming stripped 4 bases from V and 9 bases from J, with 9 bases between. Germline V lookup: CDR1 KGHDR, CDR2 SFDVKD. This CDR3 is built from 12 residues. This CDR3 is CATSDFGGPQHF. The CDR3, as DNA: TGTGCCACCAGTGACTTTGGTGGGCCCCAGCATTTT.

This clonotype was found many times. The chain has TRBV4-2 and TRBJ2-2, with 7 bases matching TRBD2. The junction had 1 base not matched to a gene; V was cut back by 0 bases and J by 3 bases. The CDR3 runs 15 residues. Germline-derived CDR1 and CDR2 are LGHNA and YNFKEQ. In DNA, the CDR3 is TGTGCCAGCAGCCAAGATACTAGCGACACCGGGGAGCTGTTTTTT. Translating it yields CASSQDTSDTGELFF.

The J gene is TRBJ2-7, the V gene TRBV29-1; no definite D call. Germline CDR1 SQVTM, CDR2 ANQGSEA. The CDR3 runs 12 residues. V lost 7 bases to trimming and J lost 4 bases, with 14 bases between them. The CDR3 reads CSALGRQYEQYF. The CDR3 bases are TGCAGCGCCCTCGGCCGGCAATACGAGCAGTACTTC.

This sequence joins TRBV14 and TRBJ2-7; D gene unclear. Germline V gene sequence: CDR1 SGHDN, CDR2 FVKESK. V was clipped by 1 base and J by 9 bases, with 10 bases between them. The CDR3 runs 12 residues. CDR3 bases: TGTGCCAGCAGCCAAGTGGCAATATGGCAGTACTTC. This codes for CASSQVAIWQYF.

The chain links TRBV4-1 to TRBJ1-2; unclear D gene. The CDR3 length is 17 residues. Germline loops: CDR1 MGHRA, CDR2 YSYEKL. Trimming removed 0 bases from V and 2 bases from J, with 16 bases in between. Here the CDR3 reads CASSQDDTARNNYGYTF. CDR3 bases: TGCGCCAGCAGCCAAGATGATACAGCGAGGAACAACTATGGCTACACCTTC.

The chain's CDR3 is CASSLASGFSSYEQYF. The CDR3, as DNA: TGTGCCAGCAGCTTAGCGTCTGGGTTCAGCTCCTACGAGCAGTACTTC. This chain links TRBV7-9 with TRBJ2-7; D gene unclear. Germline values: CDR1 SEHNR, CDR2 FQNEAQ (reference sequence). Deletions cut 0 bases from V and 0 bases from J, with 12 bases between. The CDR3 consists of 16 residues.

The J gene is TRBJ2-1, the V gene TRBV29-1; no definite D call. Deletions cut 4 bases from V and 3 bases from J, with 10 bases between. Per germline, CDR1 SQVTM and CDR2 ANQGSEA. The CDR3 is 13 residues long. CDR3 loop: CSVAAGYYNEQFF. The DNA of the CDR3 is TGCAGCGTTGCGGCAGGTTACTACAATGAGCAGTTCTTC.

Many counts were recorded for this clonotype. This chain links TRBV7-9 with TRBJ1-2; D remains ambiguous. Germline V gives CDR1 SEHNR, CDR2 FQNEAQ (reference sequence). CDR3 length equals 13 residues. Trimming left V 5 bases short and J 8 bases short, with 15 bases between. This chain's CDR3 is CASSPPRAGGYTF. The DNA of the CDR3 is TGTGCCAGCAGCCCCCCCAGAGCTGGGGGCTACACCTTC.

The chain couples TRBV7-6 to TRBJ2-7; either TRBD1 or TRBD2 may fit D (5 bases each). Germline CDR1 and CDR2: SGHVS and FNYEAQ. V was shortened by 1 base and J by 1 base, with 11 bases between the two germline ends. This CDR3 comprises 15 residues. The CDR3 nucleotides read TGTGCCAGCAGCTTAGAGCGAGGGGAGTCCTACGAGCAGTACTTC. Its translation: CASSLERGESYEQYF.

V usage is TRBV2 and J usage is TRBJ2-5, with TRBD1 matching 7 bases. The length of the CDR3 is 13 residues. Trimming removed 7 bases from V and 4 bases from J; junction bases left unmatched: 6. CDR1 is SNHLY and CDR2 is FYNNEI in the germline V gene. The CDR3 protein is CASTGTERETQYF. The CDR3 nucleotides read TGTGCCAGCACCGGGACAGAACGAGAGACCCAGTACTTC.

In DNA, the CDR3 is TGTGCTACAGTAGTATTTAACACCGGGGAGCTGTTTTTT. Translation gives CATVVFNTGELFF. The gene calls are TRBV19 and TRBJ2-2; no definite D call. Germline V gene lookup returns CDR1 LNHDA and CDR2 SQIVND (reference sequence). CDR3 length: 13 amino acids.

The CDR3 region is CASRPDQETQYF. The CDR3 region has the DNA TGTGCCAGCAGGCCAGACCAAGAGACCCAGTACTTC. This sequence joins TRBV2 and TRBJ2-5; D remains ambiguous. Germline V gene data show CDR1 as SNHLY and CDR2 as FYNNEI. V was trimmed by 6 bases and J by 0 bases, leaving 5 bases between them. There are 12 residues in the CDR3.

This chain connects TRBV9 to TRBJ2-2; 8 nucleotides match TRBD2. The germline V gene has CDR1 SGDLS and CDR2 YYNGEE. After removal of 3 bases from V and 0 bases from J, the junction contained 1 base not matched to a gene. This CDR3 is 15 amino acids long. The CDR3 is CASSETSANTGELFF. The CDR3 nucleotides read TGTGCCAGCAGCGAGACTAGCGCGAACACCGGGGAGCTGTTTTTT.